These T cell receptor beta chains were read from a single sample in a study of OX40 agonist ivuxolimab in advanced cancers. TCRdb's copy holds only in-frame clones and misses some; the assay was immunoSEQ multiplex PCR. Of roughly 67,000 clones in the sample, 90% to 95% were seen once. The source material was CD4+ or CD8+ T cells sorted from blood, sampled in a trial of the OX40 agonist ivuxolimab. The receptors come from an adult with an advanced solid tumor such as melanoma, head and neck, liver or kidney cancer. CDR3s include the opening cysteine and the closing phenylalanine or tryptophan. Fields, in order: V gene, D gene, J gene, clone size, CDR3 protein, CDR3 DNA. The D gene is left open where the match is weak. Not all rows give a size; the values are once, few, many and, for expanded clones, a class.

v_call: TRBV6-5
d_call: TRBD1
j_call: TRBJ2-7
clone_size: .
cdr3_aa: CASSYSTGHKIYEQYF
cdr3_nt: TGTGCCAGCAGTTACTCGACAGGGCATAAAATCTACGAGCAGTACTTC

v_call: TRBV9
d_call: .
j_call: TRBJ1-2
clone_size: once
cdr3_aa: CASSAGDGNYGYTF
cdr3_nt: TGTGCCAGCAGCGCAGGGGACGGGAACTATGGCTACACCTTC

v_call: TRBV5-4
d_call: .
j_call: TRBJ2-3
clone_size: .
cdr3_aa: CASSLGGVGTDTQYF
cdr3_nt: TGTGCCAGCAGCTTGGGGGGGGTAGGCACAGATACGCAGTATTTT

v_call: TRBV9
d_call: TRBD2
j_call: TRBJ2-7
clone_size: .
cdr3_aa: CASSPPAGDSYEQYF
cdr3_nt: TGTGCCAGCAGCCCCCCAGCGGGAGATTCCTACGAGCAGTACTTC

v_call: TRBV10-3
d_call: TRBD1
j_call: TRBJ2-3
clone_size: .
cdr3_aa: CAISGTGGSDTQYF
cdr3_nt: TGTGCCATCAGTGGTACAGGGGGCTCAGATACGCAGTATTTT

v_call: TRBV6-6
d_call: TRBD2
j_call: TRBJ2-2
clone_size: .
cdr3_aa: CASSLAGGRDTGELFF
cdr3_nt: TGTGCCAGCAGTCTAGCGGGGGGCCGGGATACCGGGGAGCTGTTTTTT

v_call: TRBV27
d_call: .
j_call: TRBJ2-7
clone_size: .
cdr3_aa: CASSSGTLFEQYF
cdr3_nt: TGTGCCAGCAGTTCCGGGACTCTCTTCGAGCAGTACTTC

v_call: TRBV7-9
d_call: TRBD2
j_call: TRBJ2-7
clone_size: .
cdr3_aa: CASSGPTSGGEYEQYF
cdr3_nt: TGTGCCAGCAGCGGGCCGACTAGCGGGGGGGAATACGAGCAGTACTTC

v_call: TRBV7-2
d_call: TRBD2
j_call: TRBJ2-7
clone_size: .
cdr3_aa: CASSLVGSGGPTSYEQYF
cdr3_nt: TGTGCCAGCAGCTTAGTTGGTAGCGGGGGTCCTACCTCCTACGAGCAGTACTTC

v_call: TRBV11-2
d_call: .
j_call: TRBJ2-2
clone_size: .
cdr3_aa: CASSLMDTGELFF
cdr3_nt: TGTGCCAGCAGCTTAATGGACACCGGGGAGCTGTTTTTT